Listed here are 12 T cell receptor beta chains from one sample, sequenced in a study of cytomegalovirus exposure and HLA in healthy donors (dated by TCRdb to the late 2010s). Library construction relied on the immunoSEQ multiplex PCR assay. For the multiplex PCR, a mixture combining 60 forward primers for TCR Vbeta segments and 13 reverse primers for TCR Jbeta segments was used. TCRdb carries this immuneACCESS record with in-frame sequences only. Its versions omit some clonotypes, under half of them owing to an unresolved V gene in the studies checked, with the rest unexplained. Recorded for this sample are 170,000 or so clones; 65% to 80% of them occurred a single time. The ten top clones hold roughly 0.64% of the sample. The sample taken for sequencing was PBMCs. Source of these receptors: a woman aged 40 to 50 in good health and CMV-seronegative.

J is TRBJ2-7 and V is TRBV5-1, with D possibly matching TRBD2 (6 bases). V shed 0 bases and J shed 1 base, with 11 bases lying between them. CDR1 and CDR2 (germline): SGHRS, YFSETQ. The CDR3 sequence is 15 residues long. CDR3 nucleotide sequence: TGCGCCAGCAGCTTGGCCGGGACTGCGTCCTACGAGCAGTACTTC. Translation gives CASSLAGTASYEQYF.

This clone has more than one count but fewer than ten. This rearrangement joins TRBV6-6 to TRBJ1-2; 8 bases are a match to TRBD1. The CDR3 has 14 residues. The V gene end was trimmed by 5 bases and the J gene end by 4 bases; junction bases not matched to a gene: 6. CDR1 and CDR2 (germline): MNHNY, SVGAGI (reference sequence). The CDR3 DNA sequence: TGTGCCAGCAGTACCGGACAGGGCAGCTATGGCTACACCTTC. This codes for CASSTGQGSYGYTF.

V gene TRBV11-3 combines with J gene TRBJ2-3; D is ambiguous. CDR3 length equals 14 residues. Trimming removed 1 base from V and 1 base from J, with 6 bases in between. In germline, CDR1 is SGHNT, CDR2 YENEEA. CDR3 protein: CASSLGRGTDTQYF. For the CDR3, the DNA is TGTGCCAGCAGCTTAGGTAGAGGCACAGATACGCAGTATTTT.

In nucleotides, the CDR3 is TGTGCCAGTAGTATCCGGGTGGACACCGGGGAGCTGTTTTTT. It encodes CASSIRVDTGELFF. The V and J genes are TRBV19 and TRBJ2-2; D is ambiguous. CDR1 is LNHDA, CDR2 SQIVND, per germline (reference sequence). The V end lost 3 bases, the J end lost 3 bases, and 8 bases lay between the germline ends. The CDR3 contains 14 residues.

The rearrangement joins TRBV28 to TRBJ2-1; 7 positions match TRBD1. This CDR3 has 16 residues. V shed 6 bases, J shed 7 bases, and the junction held 15 bases outside the gene matches. Germline lookup yields CDR1 MDHEN and CDR2 SYDVKM. The CDR3 protein is CASSPSFGQAGNEQFF. CDR3 nucleotides: TGTGCCAGCAGCCCCTCCTTCGGACAGGCCGGGAATGAGCAGTTCTTC.

V usage is TRBV28 and J usage is TRBJ1-2; 7 bases match TRBD1. Trimming at V came to 6 bases and at J to 5 bases, leaving 9 bases not matched to a gene. Per the germline V gene, CDR1 is MDHEN and CDR2 is SYDVKM. The length of the CDR3 is 14 residues. In DNA form, the CDR3 reads TGTGCCAGCAGCCCCCCCCGACAGGGATATGGCTACACCTTC. Protein: CASSPPRQGYGYTF.

This clone occurred once. The DNA for the CDR3 is TGTGCCAGCAGCTTCGGGCAGGGGGCCGCAGATACGCAGTATTTT. It yields the protein CASSFGQGAADTQYF. The J gene is TRBJ2-3, the V gene TRBV7-9; 8 bases fit TRBD1. CDR3 length equals 15 residues. Unmatched junction bases numbered 6, after V lost 3 bases and J lost 4 bases. Germline CDR1 reads SEHNR; CDR2 reads FQNEAQ (reference sequence).

V is TRBV6-5 and J is TRBJ1-2; 8 nucleotides line up with TRBD1. CDR1 and CDR2 from the germline V gene are MNHEY and SVGAGI. The J segment lost 5 bases and the V segment lost 6 bases, leaving 5 bases of the junction unmatched. The CDR3 spans 13 residues. DNA for the CDR3: TGTGCCAGCAGCCGGGGACAGGCGTATGGCTACACCTTC. This sequence encodes CASSRGQAYGYTF.

The chain couples TRBV27 to TRBJ1-5; D uncertain. From germline, CDR1 is MNHEY and CDR2 SMNVEV (reference sequence). V lost 6 bases and J lost 0, with 15 bases in between. This CDR3 region has 16 residues. The CDR3 protein is CASSFTGGYSNQPQHF. CDR3 coding DNA: TGTGCCAGCAGCTTCACGGGAGGATATAGCAATCAGCCCCAGCATTTT.

The chain couples TRBV6-5 to TRBJ2-7, with 8 nucleotides matching TRBD1. After removal of 6 bases from V and 3 bases from J, the junction contained 4 bases not matched to a gene. CDR3 size: 13 residues. Germline lookup yields CDR1 MNHEY and CDR2 SVGAGI. CDR3 in amino acids: CASRQGTGYEQYF. CDR3 nucleotides: TGTGCCAGCAGGCAGGGGACAGGCTACGAGCAGTACTTC.

The chain uses TRBV21-1 and TRBJ1-5; the DNA was not compared with TRBD1, the D call given in the table. TRBV21-1 is recorded as a pseudogene. The CDR3 extends over 15 amino acids. CDR3 protein: CASRETGALNQPQHF. For the CDR3, the DNA is TGTGCCAGCAGGGAAACAGGGGCCCTCAATCAGCCCCAGCATTTT.

The chain couples TRBV6-5 to TRBJ2-5, with D tentatively TRBD2 (6 bases). The DNA end is more similar to TRBJ2-7, so the J call may be wrong. This CDR3 has 14 residues. Germline V gene data show CDR1 as MNHEY and CDR2 as SVGAGI. The CDR3 spells CASSPGTRVSEQYF. The CDR3 bases are TGTGCCAGCAGCCCCGGGACTCGCGTCAGCGAGCAGTACTTC.